This entry describes one TCR beta chain. The data belong to a study of cytomegalovirus exposure and HLA in healthy donors. CDR1 is SGHTS, CDR2 YDEGEE, per germline. This CDR3 contains 14 residues. Trimming pared 1 base from V and 4 bases from J, leaving 11 bases between. The PCR was carried out with 60 Vbeta primers and 13 Jbeta primers. Clones were read by immunoSEQ multiplex PCR, and TCRdb kept only the in-frame ones, dropping some. Among approximately 200,000 clones listed, more than 65% were seen once. This chain connects TRBV5-8 to TRBJ1-1; D is uncertain. The clonotype originates from a girl aged 5-17 years in good health and CMV-seropositive. Source material: PBMCs. The CDR3 bases are TGTGCCAGCAGCTTGTCAGGATATTCCACTGAAGCTTTCTTT. This codes for CASSLSGYSTEAFF.